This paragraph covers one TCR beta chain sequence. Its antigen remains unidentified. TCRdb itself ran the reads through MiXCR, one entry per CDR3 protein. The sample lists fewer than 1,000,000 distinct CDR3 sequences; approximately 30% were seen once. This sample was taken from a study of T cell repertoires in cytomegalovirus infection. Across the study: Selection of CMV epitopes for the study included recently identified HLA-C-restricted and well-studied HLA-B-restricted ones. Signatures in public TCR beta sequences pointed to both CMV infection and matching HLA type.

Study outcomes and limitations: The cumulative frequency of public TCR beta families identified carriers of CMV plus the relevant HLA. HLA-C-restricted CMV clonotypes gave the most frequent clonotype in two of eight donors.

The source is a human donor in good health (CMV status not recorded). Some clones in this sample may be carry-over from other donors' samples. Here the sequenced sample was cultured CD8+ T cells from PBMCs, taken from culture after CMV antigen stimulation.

The CDR3 loop reads CASSLGSGNYNEQFF. Here the CDR3 DNA reads TGTGCCAGCAGCTTAGGTAGCGGGAATTACAATGAGCAGTTCTTC. The genes are TRBV7-8 and TRBJ2-1; 8 positions agree with TRBD2. This CDR3 comprises 15 residues. Germline values: CDR1 SGHVS, CDR2 FQNEAQ. The trim removed 1 base at V and 4 bases at J, leaving 3 bases unmatched.